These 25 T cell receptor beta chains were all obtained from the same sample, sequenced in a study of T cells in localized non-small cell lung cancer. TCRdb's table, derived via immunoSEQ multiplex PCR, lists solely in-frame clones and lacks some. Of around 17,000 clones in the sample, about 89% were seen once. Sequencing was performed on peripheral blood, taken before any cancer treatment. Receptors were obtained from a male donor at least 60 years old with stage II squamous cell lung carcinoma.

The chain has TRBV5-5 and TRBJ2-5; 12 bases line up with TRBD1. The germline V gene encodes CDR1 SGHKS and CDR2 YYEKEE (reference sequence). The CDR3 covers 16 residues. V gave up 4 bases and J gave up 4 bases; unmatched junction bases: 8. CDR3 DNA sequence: TGTGCCAGCAGCCCCCGGGACAGGGGGCGCCTAGAGACCCAGTACTTC. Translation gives CASSPRDRGRLETQYF.

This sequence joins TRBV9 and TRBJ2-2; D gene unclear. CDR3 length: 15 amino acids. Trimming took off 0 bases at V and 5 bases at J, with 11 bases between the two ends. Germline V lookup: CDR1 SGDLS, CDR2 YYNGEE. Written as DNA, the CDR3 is TGTGCCAGCAGCGTAGGACTTGCCCCAACCGGGGAGCTGTTTTTT. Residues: CASSVGLAPTGELFF.

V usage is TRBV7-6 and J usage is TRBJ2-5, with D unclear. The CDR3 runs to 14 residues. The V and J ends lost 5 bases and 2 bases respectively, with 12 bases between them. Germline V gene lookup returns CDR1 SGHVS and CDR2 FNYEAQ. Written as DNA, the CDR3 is TGTGCCAGCAGCCCAGAAGTGACACAAGAGACCCAGTACTTC. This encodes CASSPEVTQETQYF.

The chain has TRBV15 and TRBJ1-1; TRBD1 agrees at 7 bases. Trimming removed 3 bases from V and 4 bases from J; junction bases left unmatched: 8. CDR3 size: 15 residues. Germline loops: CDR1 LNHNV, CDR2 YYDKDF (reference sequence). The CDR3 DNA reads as TGTGCCACCAGCAGGCGACAGGGCGAGGTCACTGAAGCTTTCTTT. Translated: CATSRRQGEVTEAFF.

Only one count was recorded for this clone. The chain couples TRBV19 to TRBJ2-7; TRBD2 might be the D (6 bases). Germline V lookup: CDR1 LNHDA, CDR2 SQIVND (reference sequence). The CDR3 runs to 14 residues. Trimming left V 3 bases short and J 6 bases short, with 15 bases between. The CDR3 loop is CASSIKAVGGEQYF. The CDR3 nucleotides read TGTGCCAGTAGTATTAAGGCCGTCGGGGGCGAGCAGTACTTC.

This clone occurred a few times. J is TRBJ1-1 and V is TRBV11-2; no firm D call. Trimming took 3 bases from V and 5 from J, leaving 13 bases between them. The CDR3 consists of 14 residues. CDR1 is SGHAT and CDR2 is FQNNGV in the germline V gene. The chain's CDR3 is CASSFEGVGTEAFF. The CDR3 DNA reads TGTGCCAGCAGCTTTGAGGGAGTGGGAACTGAAGCTTTCTTT.

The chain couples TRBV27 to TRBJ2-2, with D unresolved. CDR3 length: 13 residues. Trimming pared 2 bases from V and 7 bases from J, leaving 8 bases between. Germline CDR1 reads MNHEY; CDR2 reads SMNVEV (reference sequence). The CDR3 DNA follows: TGTGCCAGCAGTTTAACGAGTCTCGGGGAGCTGTTTTTT. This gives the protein CASSLTSLGELFF.

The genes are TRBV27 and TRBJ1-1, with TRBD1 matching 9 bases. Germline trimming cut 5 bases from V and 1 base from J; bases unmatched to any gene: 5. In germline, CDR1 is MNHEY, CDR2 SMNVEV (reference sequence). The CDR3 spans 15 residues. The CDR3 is CASSLDRGRNTEAFF. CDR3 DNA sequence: TGTGCCAGCAGTCTGGACAGGGGACGGAACACTGAAGCTTTCTTT.

The CDR3 sequence: CATSRDFTGGGEQYF. The CDR3 region has the DNA TGTGCCACCAGCAGAGATTTCACAGGGGGCGGCGAGCAGTACTTC. The chain joins TRBV15 to TRBJ2-7; TRBD1 matches 9 bases. With V trimmed by 0 bases and J by 6 bases, 6 bases remained unmatched. Germline-derived CDR1 and CDR2 are LNHNV and YYDKDF (reference sequence). The CDR3 runs to 15 residues.

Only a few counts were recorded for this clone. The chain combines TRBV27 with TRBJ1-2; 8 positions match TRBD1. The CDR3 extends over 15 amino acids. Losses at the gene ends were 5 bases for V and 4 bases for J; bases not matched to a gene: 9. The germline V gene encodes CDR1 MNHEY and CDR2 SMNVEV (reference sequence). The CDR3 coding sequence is TGTGCCAGCAGTCCAAGGACAGGGCTCCCCTATGGCTACACCTTC. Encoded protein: CASSPRTGLPYGYTF.

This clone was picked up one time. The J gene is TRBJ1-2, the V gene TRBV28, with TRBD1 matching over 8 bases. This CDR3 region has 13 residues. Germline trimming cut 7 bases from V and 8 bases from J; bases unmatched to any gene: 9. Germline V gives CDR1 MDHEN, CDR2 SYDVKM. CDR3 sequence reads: CASTLLDRAGYTF. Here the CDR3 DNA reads TGTGCCAGCACCCTATTGGACAGGGCGGGCTACACCTTC.

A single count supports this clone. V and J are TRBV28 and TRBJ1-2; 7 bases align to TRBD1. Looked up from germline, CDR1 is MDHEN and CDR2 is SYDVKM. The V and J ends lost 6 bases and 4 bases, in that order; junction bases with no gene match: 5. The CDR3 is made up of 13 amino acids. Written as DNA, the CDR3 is TGTGCCAGCAGCCTGGGACAGCTCTATGGCTACACCTTC. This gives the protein CASSLGQLYGYTF.

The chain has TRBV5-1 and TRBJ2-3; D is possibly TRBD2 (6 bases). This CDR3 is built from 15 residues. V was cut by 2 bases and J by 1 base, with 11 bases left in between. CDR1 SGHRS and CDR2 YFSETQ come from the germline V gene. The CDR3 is CASSLGGKRTDTQYF. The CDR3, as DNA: TGCGCCAGCAGCTTAGGCGGGAAGCGCACAGATACGCAGTATTTT.

CDR3 protein: CASSSKAGETYNEQFF. The DNA of the CDR3 is TGCGCCAGCAGCTCTAAGGCCGGGGAAACCTACAATGAGCAGTTCTTC. V and J are TRBV5-1 and TRBJ2-1, with D possibly being TRBD2 (5 bases). CDR3 length: 16 residues. Trimming left V 3 bases short and J 2 bases short, with 15 bases between. CDR1 and CDR2 from the germline V gene are SGHRS and YFSETQ. The full variable domain, in which reference TRBV5-1 and TRBJ2-1 provide the parts outside the CDR3, is KAGVTQTPRYLIKTRGQQVTLSCSPISGHRSVSWYQQTPGQGLQFLFEYFSETQRNKGNFPGRFSGRQFSNSRSEMNVSTLELGDSALYLCASSSKAGETYNEQFFGPGTRLTVL.

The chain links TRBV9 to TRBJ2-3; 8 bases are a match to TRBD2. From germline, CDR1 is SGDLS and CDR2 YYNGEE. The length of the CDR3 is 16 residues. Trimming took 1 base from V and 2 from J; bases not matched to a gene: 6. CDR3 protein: CASSVSAGASTDTQYF. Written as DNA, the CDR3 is TGTGCCAGCAGCGTATCAGCGGGAGCGTCCACAGATACGCAGTATTTT.

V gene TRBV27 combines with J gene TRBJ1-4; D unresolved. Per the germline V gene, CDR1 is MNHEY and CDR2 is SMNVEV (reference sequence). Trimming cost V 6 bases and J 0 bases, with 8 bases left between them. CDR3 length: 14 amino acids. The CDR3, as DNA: TGTGCCAGCAGCCAAAGAGCAACTAATGAAAAACTGTTTTTT. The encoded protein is CASSQRATNEKLFF.

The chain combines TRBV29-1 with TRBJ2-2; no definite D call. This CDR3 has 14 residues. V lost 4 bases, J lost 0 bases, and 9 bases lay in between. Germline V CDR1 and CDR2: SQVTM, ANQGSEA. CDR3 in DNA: TGCAGCGTTGTCCCAAATACGAACACCGGGGAGCTGTTTTTT. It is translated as CSVVPNTNTGELFF.

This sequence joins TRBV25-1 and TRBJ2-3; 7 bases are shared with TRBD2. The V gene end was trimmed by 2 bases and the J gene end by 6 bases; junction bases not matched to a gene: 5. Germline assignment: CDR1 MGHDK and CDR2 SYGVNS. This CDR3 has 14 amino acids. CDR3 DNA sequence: TGTGCCAGCAGTGAAACGGGGGGACGGGATACGCAGTATTTT. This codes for CASSETGGRDTQYF.

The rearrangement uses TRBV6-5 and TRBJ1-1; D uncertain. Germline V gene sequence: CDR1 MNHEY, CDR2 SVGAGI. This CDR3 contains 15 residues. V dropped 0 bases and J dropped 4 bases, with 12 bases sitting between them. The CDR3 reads CASSYSLHVGTEAFF. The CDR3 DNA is TGTGCCAGCAGTTACTCCCTTCACGTCGGCACTGAAGCTTTCTTT.

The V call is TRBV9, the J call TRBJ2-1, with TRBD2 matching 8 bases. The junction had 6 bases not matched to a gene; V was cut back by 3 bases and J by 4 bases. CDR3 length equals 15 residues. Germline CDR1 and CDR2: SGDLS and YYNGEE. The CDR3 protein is CASSAGTRSYNEQFF. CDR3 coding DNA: TGTGCCAGCAGCGCGGGGACTAGATCATACAATGAGCAGTTCTTC.

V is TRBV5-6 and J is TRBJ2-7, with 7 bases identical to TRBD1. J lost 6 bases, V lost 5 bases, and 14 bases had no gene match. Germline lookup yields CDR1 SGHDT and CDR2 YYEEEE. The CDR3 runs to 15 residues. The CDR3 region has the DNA TGTGCCAGCAGTCCCAGGGGAGAACAGGGGACCGAGCAGTACTTC. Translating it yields CASSPRGEQGTEQYF.

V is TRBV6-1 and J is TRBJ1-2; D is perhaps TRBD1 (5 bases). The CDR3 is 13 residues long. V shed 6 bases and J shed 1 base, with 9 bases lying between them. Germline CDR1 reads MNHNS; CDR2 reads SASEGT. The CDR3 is CASRGQSNYGYTF. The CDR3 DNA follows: TGTGCCAGCAGGGGGCAGAGTAACTATGGCTACACCTTC.

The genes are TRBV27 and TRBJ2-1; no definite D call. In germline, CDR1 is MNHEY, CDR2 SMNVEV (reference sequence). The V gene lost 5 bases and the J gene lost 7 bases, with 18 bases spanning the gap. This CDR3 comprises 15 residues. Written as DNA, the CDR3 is TGTGCCAGCAGTGTGGGAAGGGCCGGTATAAATGAGCAGTTCTTC. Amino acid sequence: CASSVGRAGINEQFF.

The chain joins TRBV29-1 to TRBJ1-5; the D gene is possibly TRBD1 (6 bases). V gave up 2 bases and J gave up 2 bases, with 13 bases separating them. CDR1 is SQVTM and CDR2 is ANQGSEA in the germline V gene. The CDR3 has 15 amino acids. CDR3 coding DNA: TGCAGCGTTGAATCGGGGTCAGGGGGCAATCAGCCCCAGCATTTT. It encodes CSVESGSGGNQPQHF.

CDR3 region: CSAKPSLAGAPSFHETQYF. In DNA form, the CDR3 reads TGCAGCGCCAAACCTTCACTAGCGGGAGCCCCGTCTTTTCACGAGACCCAGTACTTC. The chain joins TRBV29-1 to TRBJ2-5; 11 nucleotides align to TRBD2. Losses at the gene ends were 7 bases for V and 5 bases for J; bases not matched to a gene: 24. Germline loops: CDR1 SQVTM, CDR2 ANQGSEA. The CDR3 sequence is 19 residues long.